This passage covers 24 T cell receptor beta chains from one sample sequenced in a study of blood T cell repertoires in COVID-19. Clones were read by immunoSEQ multiplex PCR, and TCRdb kept only the in-frame ones, dropping some. The sample yields some 220,000 clones, roughly 80% seen once. Specimen: peripheral blood. The receptor set was obtained from a woman in her 70s with COVID-19, enrolled during active disease.

This clone was detected only a few times. The rearrangement joins TRBV6-5 to TRBJ2-4, with D possibly TRBD1 on 6 matching bases. V was cut by 4 bases and J by 0 bases, with 13 bases left in between. Germline lookup yields CDR1 MNHEY and CDR2 SVGAGI. This CDR3 contains 16 residues. CDR3 DNA: TGTGCCAGCAGTTCCCCTGGACAGCTAGCCAAAAACATTCAGTACTTC. This encodes CASSSPGQLAKNIQYF.

The rearrangement joins TRBV5-4 to TRBJ1-1, with D hard to call. V dropped 4 bases and J dropped 1 base, with 14 bases sitting between them. This CDR3 has 15 residues. Germline lookup yields CDR1 SGHNT and CDR2 YYREEE (reference sequence). The DNA for the CDR3 is TGTGCCAGCAGCCCAGATCAGGCCGCGAACACTGAAGCTTTCTTT. Its translation is CASSPDQAANTEAFF.

The V call is TRBV18, the J call TRBJ1-2; the match to TRBD1 covers 8 bases. Unmatched junction bases numbered 7, after V lost 3 bases and J lost 7 bases. CDR3 length: 14 residues. The germline gives CDR1 KGHSH, CDR2 LQKENI. CDR3 bases: TGTGCCAGCTCACCTATGGACAGGGAGGGTGGCTACACCTTC. It codes for CASSPMDREGGYTF.

The chain links TRBV20-1 to TRBJ1-1; D is undetermined. The CDR3 has 11 amino acids. From germline, CDR1 is DFQATT and CDR2 SNEGSKA (reference sequence). V was clipped by 7 bases and J by 1 base, with 7 bases between them. CDR3 in DNA: TGCAGTGTCCAGGAGAACACTGAAGCTTTCTTT. It translates to CSVQENTEAFF.

The chain carries TRBV30 and TRBJ1-5; unclear D gene. The ends were cut back, 3 bases at V and 6 bases at J, with 12 bases in the middle. This CDR3 contains 13 residues. The germline gives CDR1 GTSNPN, CDR2 SVGIG (reference sequence). The CDR3 sequence: CAWSAQVVQPQHF. The DNA for the CDR3 is TGTGCCTGGAGCGCCCAGGTGGTTCAGCCCCAGCATTTT.

The chain employs TRBV14 and TRBJ1-4; D remains unclear. V lost 3 bases to trimming and J lost 3 bases, with 11 bases between them. The CDR3 has 15 amino acids. Germline loops: CDR1 SGHDN, CDR2 FVKESK. CDR3 sequence (DNA): TGTGCCAGCAGCCAGATTCGGGAGGCTAATGAAAAACTGTTTTTT. It yields the protein CASSQIREANEKLFF.

The V gene is TRBV3-1 (or the pseudogene TRBV3-2), the J gene TRBJ1-2, with D unclear. Trimming removed 6 bases at V and 0 bases at J, with 8 bases between. CDR3 length equals 13 residues. Looked up from germline, CDR1 is LGHDT and CDR2 is YNNKEL (reference sequence). The CDR3, as DNA: TGTGCCAGCAGGCTCGGGACTAACTATGGCTACACCTTC. Translation gives CASRLGTNYGYTF.

The rearrangement joins TRBV6-6 to TRBJ2-5; TRBD2 matches at 7 bases. Germline V gene sequence: CDR1 MNHNY, CDR2 SVGAGI (reference sequence). Trimming took 8 bases from V and 4 from J; bases not matched to a gene: 7. This CDR3 comprises 13 residues. In DNA form, the CDR3 reads TGTGCCAGCCGATTGGGGGGGGGAGAGACCCAGTACTTC. This codes for CASRLGGGETQYF.

This chain links TRBV28 with TRBJ1-5, with TRBD1 matching over 7 bases. The germline V gene has CDR1 MDHEN and CDR2 SYDVKM. The ends lost 3 bases at V and 2 bases at J; junction bases unmatched: 7. The CDR3 covers 16 residues. Here the CDR3 reads CASSFIQGVGNQPQHF. For the CDR3, the DNA is TGTGCCAGCAGTTTTATTCAGGGGGTAGGCAATCAGCCCCAGCATTTT.

This chain links TRBV4-3 with TRBJ2-5; D is unresolved. V was shortened by 0 bases and J by 1 base, with 9 bases between the two germline ends. This CDR3 has 15 residues. Germline V gene lookup returns CDR1 LGHNA and CDR2 YSLEER. Here the CDR3 reads CASSQEGLTQETQYF. The CDR3 DNA is TGCGCCAGCAGCCAAGAGGGCCTAACCCAAGAGACCCAGTACTTC.

The count of this clone is one. This chain uses TRBV4-2 with TRBJ1-5, with D possibly matching TRBD1 (6 bases). V shed 0 bases and J shed 6 bases, with 12 bases lying between them. Germline V gene data show CDR1 as LGHNA and CDR2 as YNFKEQ. This CDR3 comprises 15 residues. The CDR3 nucleotides read TGTGCCAGCAGCCAAGATGGACGGGACATTCAGCCCCAGCATTTT. It specifies CASSQDGRDIQPQHF.

This clone was detected only a few times. The rearrangement joins TRBV7-2 to TRBJ2-2, with TRBD2 identical over 8 bases. With 1 base clipped from V and 4 bases from J, the junction kept 8 bases outside the gene matches. CDR1 is SGHTA and CDR2 is FQGNSA in the germline V gene. The CDR3 covers 17 residues. CDR3 in DNA: TGTGCCAGCAGCTTAGATAGCGGGATTACGACCACCGGGGAGCTGTTTTTT. This encodes CASSLDSGITTTGELFF.

V usage is TRBV6-2 or TRBV6-3 and J usage is TRBJ1-1; a weak D match, TRBD1 (6 bases). Germline assignment: CDR1 MNHEY and CDR2 SVGEGT. V was shortened by 2 bases and J by 0 bases, with 16 bases between the two germline ends. The CDR3 is made up of 17 amino acids. The CDR3 DNA follows: TGTGCCAGCAGTTACCCAGGGGCTAGATCAATGAACACTGAAGCTTTCTTT. This sequence encodes CASSYPGARSMNTEAFF.

This chain joins TRBV5-1 and TRBJ2-1; D is unresolved. This CDR3 is built from 11 residues. Per the germline V gene, CDR1 is SGHRS and CDR2 is YFSETQ. With 3 bases removed from V and 6 bases from J, the gap between germline ends came to 4 bases. In DNA form, the CDR3 reads TGCGCCAGCAGCTCATCCAATGAGCAGTTCTTC. This sequence encodes CASSSSNEQFF.

The CDR3 spells CASSSLREQYF. The CDR3 region has the DNA TGTGCCAGCAGTTCCCTACGCGAGCAGTACTTC. This chain links TRBV27 with TRBJ2-7; D unresolved. Germline V gene data show CDR1 as MNHEY and CDR2 as SMNVEV (reference sequence). V dropped 4 bases and J dropped 6 bases, with 7 bases sitting between them. The CDR3 is 11 residues long.

This clone has a handful of counts. The rearrangement uses TRBV19 and TRBJ1-5, with 8 bases that match TRBD1. Trimming cost V 1 base and J 0 bases; bases outside gene matches: 8. The germline gives CDR1 LNHDA, CDR2 SQIVND (reference sequence). This CDR3 region has 18 residues. The CDR3 spells CASSIAGDRRYSNQPQHF. In DNA form, the CDR3 reads TGTGCCAGTAGTATAGCGGGGGACAGGCGTTATAGCAATCAGCCCCAGCATTTT.

V usage is TRBV11-2 and J usage is TRBJ2-7; D gene ambiguous. Trimming left V 0 bases short and J 4 bases short, with 16 bases between. Germline CDR1 is SGHAT and CDR2 is FQNNGV. This CDR3 has 16 residues. CDR3 DNA: TGTGCCAGCAGCTTAGAGGGCTACCCCCCTGTATACGAGCAGTACTTC. Translation gives CASSLEGYPPVYEQYF.

The rearrangement uses TRBV5-1 and TRBJ2-7; perhaps TRBD1 as D (5 bases). This CDR3 region has 15 residues. The V end was cut by 5 bases, the J end by 2 bases, with 17 bases between. The germline V gene encodes CDR1 SGHRS and CDR2 YFSETQ. The CDR3, as DNA: TGCGCCAGCAGTGAAAGGCAGGGCTCAACCTACGAGCAGTACTTC. Translated: CASSERQGSTYEQYF.

The chain is built from TRBV28 and TRBJ1-5, with D maybe TRBD1 (5 bases). The CDR3 consists of 15 residues. The germline CDR1 and CDR2 sequences are MDHEN and SYDVKM. The V end was cut by 1 base, the J end by 11 bases, with 18 bases between. Written as DNA, the CDR3 is TGTGCCAGCAGTTTATTAGGGGCCGTCGGGAGAGCCCAGCATTTT. Residues: CASSLLGAVGRAQHF.

There are a few counts of this clone. The rearrangement joins TRBV2 to TRBJ2-1; tentative D call: TRBD2 (6 bases). Germline CDR1 is SNHLY and CDR2 is FYNNEI. Trimming left V 4 bases short and J 9 bases short, with 10 bases between. The CDR3 is made up of 12 amino acids. This CDR3 reads CASSGLVSEQFF. CDR3 nucleotides: TGTGCCAGCAGTGGACTAGTGAGTGAGCAGTTCTTC.

There are a few counts of this clone. The rearrangement joins TRBV13 to TRBJ2-7, with D perhaps matching TRBD2 (5 bases). The ends were cut back, 2 bases at V and 3 bases at J, with 8 bases in the middle. Looked up from germline, CDR1 is PRHDT and CDR2 is FYEKMQ (reference sequence). This CDR3 comprises 13 residues. The CDR3: CASSLYRGYEQYF. The CDR3 DNA follows: TGTGCCAGCAGCTTATATCGGGGCTACGAGCAGTACTTC.

The chain recombines TRBV6-4 with TRBJ2-3; the D gene is possibly TRBD1 (5 bases). Trimming removed 0 bases from V and 0 bases from J, with 10 bases in between. The germline V gene encodes CDR1 MRHNA and CDR2 SNTAGT. This CDR3 contains 16 residues. CDR3 loop: CASSDSWGSSTDTQYF. The CDR3 nucleotides are TGTGCCAGCAGTGACTCCTGGGGCTCTAGCACAGATACGCAGTATTTT.

This clone was observed a handful of times. This chain links TRBV7-6 with TRBJ2-3, with 9 bases that match TRBD2. Germline CDR1 reads SGHVS; CDR2 reads FNYEAQ. J lost 2 bases, V lost 5 bases, and 8 bases had no gene match. This CDR3 comprises 16 residues. For the CDR3, the DNA is TGTGCCAGCAGCCCCTTAGCGGGAGCGGCCACAGATACGCAGTATTTT. Residues: CASSPLAGAATDTQYF.

This clone was counted a single time. The rearrangement joins TRBV28 to TRBJ2-1; TRBD2 matches at 15 bases. CDR1 and CDR2 (germline): MDHEN, SYDVKM. The V and J ends lost 8 bases and 7 bases, in that order; junction bases with no gene match: 3. This CDR3 has 14 amino acids. The CDR3: CASGTSGRPNEQFF. Written as DNA, the CDR3 is TGTGCCAGCGGGACTAGCGGGAGGCCAAATGAGCAGTTCTTC.